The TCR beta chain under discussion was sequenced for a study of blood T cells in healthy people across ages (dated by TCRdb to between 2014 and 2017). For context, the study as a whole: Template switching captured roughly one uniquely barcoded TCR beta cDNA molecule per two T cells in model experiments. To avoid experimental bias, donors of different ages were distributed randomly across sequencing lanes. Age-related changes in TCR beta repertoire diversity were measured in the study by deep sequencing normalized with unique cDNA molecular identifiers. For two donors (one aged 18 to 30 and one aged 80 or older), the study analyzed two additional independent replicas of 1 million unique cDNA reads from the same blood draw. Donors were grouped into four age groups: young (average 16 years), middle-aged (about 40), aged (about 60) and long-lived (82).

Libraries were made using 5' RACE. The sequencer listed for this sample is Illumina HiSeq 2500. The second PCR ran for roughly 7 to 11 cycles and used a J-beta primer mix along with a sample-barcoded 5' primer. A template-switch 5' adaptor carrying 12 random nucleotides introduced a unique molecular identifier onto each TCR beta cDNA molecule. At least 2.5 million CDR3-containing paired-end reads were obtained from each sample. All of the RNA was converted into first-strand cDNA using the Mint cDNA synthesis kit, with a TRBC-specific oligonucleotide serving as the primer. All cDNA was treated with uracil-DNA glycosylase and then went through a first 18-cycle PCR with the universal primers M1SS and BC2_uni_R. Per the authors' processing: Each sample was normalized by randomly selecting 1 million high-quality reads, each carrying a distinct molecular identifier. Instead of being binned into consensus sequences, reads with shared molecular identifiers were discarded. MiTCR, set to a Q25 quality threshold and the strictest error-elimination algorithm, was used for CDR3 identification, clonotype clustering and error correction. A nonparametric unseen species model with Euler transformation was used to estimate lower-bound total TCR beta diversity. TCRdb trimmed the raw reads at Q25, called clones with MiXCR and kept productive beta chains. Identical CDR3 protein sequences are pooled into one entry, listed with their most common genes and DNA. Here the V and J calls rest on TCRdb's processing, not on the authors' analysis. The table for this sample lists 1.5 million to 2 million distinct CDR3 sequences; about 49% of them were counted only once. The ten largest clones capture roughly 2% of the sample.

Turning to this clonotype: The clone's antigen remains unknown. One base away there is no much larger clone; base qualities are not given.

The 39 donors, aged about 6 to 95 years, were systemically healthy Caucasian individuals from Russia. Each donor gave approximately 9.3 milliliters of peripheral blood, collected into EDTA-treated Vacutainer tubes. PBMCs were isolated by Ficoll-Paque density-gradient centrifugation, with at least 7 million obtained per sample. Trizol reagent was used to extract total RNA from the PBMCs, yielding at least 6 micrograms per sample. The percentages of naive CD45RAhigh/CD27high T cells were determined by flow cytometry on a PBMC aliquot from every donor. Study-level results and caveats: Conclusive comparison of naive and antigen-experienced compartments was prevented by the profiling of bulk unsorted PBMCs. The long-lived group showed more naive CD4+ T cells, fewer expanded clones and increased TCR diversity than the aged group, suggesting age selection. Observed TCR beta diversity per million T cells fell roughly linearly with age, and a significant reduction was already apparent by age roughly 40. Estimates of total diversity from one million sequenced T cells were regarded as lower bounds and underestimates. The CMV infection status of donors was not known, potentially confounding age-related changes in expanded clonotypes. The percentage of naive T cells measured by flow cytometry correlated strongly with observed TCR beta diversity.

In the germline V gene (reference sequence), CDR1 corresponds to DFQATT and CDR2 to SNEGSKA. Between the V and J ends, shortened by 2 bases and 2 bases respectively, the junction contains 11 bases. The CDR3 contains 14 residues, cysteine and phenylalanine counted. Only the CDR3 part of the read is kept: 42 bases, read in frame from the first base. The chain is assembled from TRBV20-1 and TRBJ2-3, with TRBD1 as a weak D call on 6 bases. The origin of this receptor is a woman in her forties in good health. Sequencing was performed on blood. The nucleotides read TGCAGTGCTAGAAACAGGGCTCTCACAGATACGCAGTATTTT. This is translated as CSARNRALTDTQYF.